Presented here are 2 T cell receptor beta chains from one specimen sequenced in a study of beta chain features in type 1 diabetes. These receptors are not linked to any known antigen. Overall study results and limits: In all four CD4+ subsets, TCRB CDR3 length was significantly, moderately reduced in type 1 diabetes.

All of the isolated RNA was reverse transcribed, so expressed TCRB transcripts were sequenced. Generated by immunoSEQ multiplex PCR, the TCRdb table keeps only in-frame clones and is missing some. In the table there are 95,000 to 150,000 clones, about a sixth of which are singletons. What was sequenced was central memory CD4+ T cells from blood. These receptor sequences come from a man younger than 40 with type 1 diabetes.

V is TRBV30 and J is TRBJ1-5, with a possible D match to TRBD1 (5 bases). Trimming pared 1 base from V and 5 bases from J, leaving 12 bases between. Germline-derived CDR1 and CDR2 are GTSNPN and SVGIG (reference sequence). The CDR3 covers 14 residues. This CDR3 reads CAWSGGATDQPQHF. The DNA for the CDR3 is TGTGCCTGGAGTGGGGGTGCGACAGATCAGCCCCAGCATTTT.

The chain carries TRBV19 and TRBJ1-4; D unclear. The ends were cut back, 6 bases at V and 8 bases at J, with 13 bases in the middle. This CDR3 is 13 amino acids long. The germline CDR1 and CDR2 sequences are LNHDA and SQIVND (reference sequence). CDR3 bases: TGTGCCAGTAGCCCTGTGATAGAAGAAAAACTGTTTTTT. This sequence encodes CASSPVIEEKLFF.